Each of the 23 T cell receptor beta chains below was sequenced from the same sample in a study of STAT3 mutations in large granular lymphocyte leukemia. General study results and limits: Every T-LGLL patient had at least one immunodominant TCRbeta clonotype.

Produced via immunoSEQ multiplex PCR; TCRdb's table is partial and in-frame only. Among 15,000 or so clones listed, over 70% were seen once. Their antigen targets remain unknown. Sequencing was carried out using peripheral blood mononuclear cells. These receptor sequences come from a man between 60 and 75 years old with T-cell large granular lymphocyte leukemia. Some clones in this sample may be carry-over from other donors' samples.

In regard to this clone: A junction boundary mismatches the germline segment, possibly from a read error. The chain couples TRBV28 to TRBJ2-7, with D maybe TRBD1 (6 bases). The CDR3 runs 13 residues. Germline V CDR1 and CDR2: MDHEN, SYDVKM. The CDR3 DNA reads as TGCGCCCACTCCAGGACAGCCTACTACGAGCAGTACTTC. Translation gives CAHSRTAYYEQYF.

The chain combines TRBV5-4 with TRBJ2-3, with 8 nucleotides matching TRBD1. Germline CDR1 and CDR2: SGHNT and YYREEE (reference sequence). The CDR3 is 16 residues long. V shed 3 bases, J shed 0 bases, and the junction held 6 bases outside the gene matches. DNA for the CDR3: TGTGCCAGCAGCTCACTTTGGACAGGGAGCACAGATACGCAGTATTTT. This translates into CASSSLWTGSTDTQYF.

The V and J genes are TRBV6-5 and TRBJ2-7; D might be TRBD2 (6 bases). V lost 5 bases and J 2 bases, leaving 16 bases between the germline ends. Germline-derived CDR1 and CDR2 are MNHEY and SVGAGI. The CDR3 is 15 amino acids. In DNA form, the CDR3 reads TGTGCCAGCAGTCAATTACCGGGACTCGCCTACGAGCAGTACTTC. Amino acid sequence: CASSQLPGLAYEQYF.

This chain joins TRBV5-4 and TRBJ2-1; 11 bases fit TRBD2. J lost 5 bases, V lost 5 bases, and 9 bases had no gene match. Germline-derived CDR1 and CDR2 are SGHNT and YYREEE (reference sequence). The CDR3 is made up of 16 amino acids. CDR3 in amino acids: CASSLIAGGWDNEQFF. Written as DNA, the CDR3 is TGTGCCAGCAGTCTCATAGCGGGAGGGTGGGACAATGAGCAGTTCTTC.

The chain employs TRBV5-1 and TRBJ1-2; 7 nucleotides align to TRBD1. Germline-derived CDR1 and CDR2 are SGHRS and YFSETQ. This CDR3 is built from 15 residues. V was clipped by 4 bases and J by 0 bases; unmatched bases: 6. The CDR3 DNA sequence: TGCGCCAGCAGCCTCCGGGACAGCCCTAACTATGGCTACACCTTC. It is translated as CASSLRDSPNYGYTF.

The V and J genes are TRBV6-6 and TRBJ2-7; 8 bases agree with TRBD2. CDR3 length: 16 residues. V was pared by 2 bases and J by 0 bases, with 6 bases of the junction left unmatched. Germline assignment: CDR1 MNHNY and CDR2 SVGAGI (reference sequence). The CDR3 nucleotides read TGTGCCAGCAGTTACGCTAGCGGGCGCCTCTCCTACGAGCAGTACTTC. Translated: CASSYASGRLSYEQYF.

This clone showed up just once. The rearrangement uses TRBV7-9 and TRBJ1-5, with 9 bases matching TRBD1. The junction had 6 bases not matched to a gene; V was cut back by 6 bases and J by 9 bases. Per germline, CDR1 SEHNR and CDR2 FQNEAQ (reference sequence). This CDR3 has 13 amino acids. In nucleotides, the CDR3 is TGTGCCAGCAGGCGGGACAGGGATGGGCCCCAGCATTTT. Translation: CASRRDRDGPQHF.

The V gene is TRBV5-1, the J gene TRBJ1-3; 8 nucleotides agree with TRBD1. Germline values: CDR1 SGHRS, CDR2 YFSETQ. The CDR3 has 15 residues. After removal of 5 bases from V and 7 bases from J, the junction contained 11 bases not matched to a gene. The CDR3 loop reads CASSGVGTGGNTIYF. CDR3 DNA sequence: TGCGCCAGCAGTGGGGTCGGGACAGGCGGGAACACCATATATTTT.

In this sample, this clone turned up a few times. The chain has TRBV5-4 and TRBJ2-7; D unresolved. This CDR3 has 15 residues. Germline V gene sequence: CDR1 SGHNT, CDR2 YYREEE (reference sequence). Trimming cost V 3 bases and J 3 bases, with 16 bases left between them. The CDR3 coding sequence is TGTGCCAGCAGCTCTCCGGCCCAACCGCTCTACGAGCAGTACTTC. It is translated as CASSSPAQPLYEQYF.

This chain connects TRBV2 to TRBJ1-5, with D possibly matching TRBD1 (5 bases). Germline CDR1 reads SNHLY; CDR2 reads FYNNEI. The germline V and J ends were trimmed by 10 bases and 1 base, with 11 bases remaining between them. The CDR3 totals 13 residues. CDR3 sequence reads: CATRRDSNQPQHF. The CDR3 DNA is TGTGCCACTAGACGGGACAGCAATCAGCCCCAGCATTTT.

The chain uses TRBV18 and TRBJ2-1; 7 bases agree with TRBD1. The CDR3 is 14 residues long. Germline V gene sequence: CDR1 KGHSH, CDR2 LQKENI. Trimming at V came to 3 bases and at J to 6 bases, leaving 5 bases not matched to a gene. CDR3 coding DNA: TGTGCCAGCTCACCGACAGGGTTTTTCAATGAGCAGTTCTTC. Protein sequence: CASSPTGFFNEQFF.

There are a few counts of this clone. This chain connects TRBV7-2 to TRBJ1-2, with 8 positions matching TRBD1. The germline V gene encodes CDR1 SGHTA and CDR2 FQGNSA. The junction had 8 bases not matched to a gene; V was cut back by 1 base and J by 4 bases. CDR3 length: 16 residues. The chain's CDR3 is CASSLVSRGPVYGYTF. CDR3 DNA: TGTGCCAGCAGCTTAGTTAGCAGGGGGCCGGTCTATGGCTACACCTTC.

The chain couples TRBV18 to TRBJ2-1, with TRBD2 as a possible D gene (6 bases). The germline V gene encodes CDR1 KGHSH and CDR2 LQKENI. Between the trimmed V and J ends, which lost 3 bases and 9 bases, there was a span of 12 bases. There are 13 residues in the CDR3. The CDR3 nucleotides read TGTGCCAGCTCACCCGGCTCGGAGGGTGAGCAGTTCTTC. Translating it yields CASSPGSEGEQFF.

The chain joins TRBV2 to TRBJ2-5; 8 bases align to TRBD1. There are 15 residues in the CDR3. Looked up from germline, CDR1 is SNHLY and CDR2 is FYNNEI. V was clipped by 5 bases and J by 1 base; unmatched bases: 6. CDR3 residues: CASSWGGQGQETQYF. The CDR3, as DNA: TGTGCCAGCAGTTGGGGCGGACAGGGCCAAGAGACCCAGTACTTC. Variable domain in full (rest from reference TRBV2 and TRBJ2-5): EPEVTQTPSHQVTQMGQEVILRCVPISNHLYFYWYRQILGQKVEFLVSFYNNEISEKSEIFDDQFSVERPDGSNFTLKIRSTKLEDSAMYFCASSWGGQGQETQYFGPGTRLLVL.

The V and J genes are TRBV30 and TRBJ2-7; 7 bases fit TRBD1. Trimming removed 2 bases from V and 7 bases from J; junction bases left unmatched: 8. The CDR3 has 13 residues. From germline, CDR1 is GTSNPN and CDR2 SVGIG (reference sequence). The CDR3 region has the DNA TGTGCCTGGAGTCATACAGGGGCCGGGGAGCAGTACTTC. This sequence encodes CAWSHTGAGEQYF.

J is TRBJ2-1 and V is TRBV6-5, with TRBD2 matching 13 bases. The V gene end was trimmed by 6 bases and the J gene end by 10 bases; junction bases not matched to a gene: 6. The V gene's germline CDR1 is MNHEY and CDR2 SVGAGI. The CDR3 loop spans 14 amino acids. As DNA, the CDR3 is TGTGCCAGCAGGCCCGGACTAGCGGGAGACGAGCAGTTCTTC. This gives the protein CASRPGLAGDEQFF.

This chain links TRBV27 with TRBJ2-7; a possible D gene is TRBD2 (5 bases). The germline V gene encodes CDR1 MNHEY and CDR2 SMNVEV (reference sequence). This CDR3 is built from 11 residues. The ends were cut back, 7 bases at V and 7 bases at J, with 11 bases in the middle. The CDR3 loop is CASTSPGEQYF. The CDR3 nucleotides are TGTGCCAGCACCTCTCCGGGGGAGCAGTACTTC.

This rearrangement joins TRBV25-1 to TRBJ2-3; the D is unclear. Looked up from germline, CDR1 is MGHDK and CDR2 is SYGVNS. Trimming pared 1 base from V and 8 bases from J, leaving 13 bases between. The CDR3 is made up of 14 amino acids. The chain's CDR3 is CASSELEGRRTQYF. CDR3 bases: TGTGCCAGCAGTGAATTGGAAGGTAGACGTACGCAGTATTTT.

This clone was detected once. V usage is TRBV5-5 and J usage is TRBJ2-3; TRBD1 matches 9 bases. The CDR3 contains 15 residues. V shed 1 base and J 3 bases; nucleotides not matched to a gene: 3. The V gene's germline CDR1 is SGHKS and CDR2 YYEKEE (reference sequence). The CDR3 DNA follows: TGTGCCAGCAGCTTGATAGGACAGGGGACAGATACGCAGTATTTT. Translated: CASSLIGQGTDTQYF.

V is TRBV30 and J is TRBJ2-7; TRBD2 aligns across 10 bases. The trim removed 0 bases at V and 2 bases at J, leaving 13 bases unmatched. In germline, CDR1 is GTSNPN, CDR2 SVGIG (reference sequence). The CDR3 loop spans 18 amino acids. In DNA form, the CDR3 reads TGTGCCTGGAGTGTTCGGGGACTAGCGCGATTTCGGGCCTACGAGCAGTACTTC. Amino acids: CAWSVRGLARFRAYEQYF. Supplemented by reference TRBV30 and TRBJ2-7, the full variable domain reads SQTIHQWPATLVQPVGSPLSLECTVEGTSNPNLYWYRQAAGRGLQLLFYSVGIGQISSEVPQNLSASRPQDRQFILSSKKLLLSDSGFYLCAWSVRGLARFRAYEQYFGPGTRLTVT.

This clone was detected once. The CDR3 here is CASSMSTGGQETQYF. The CDR3 DNA is TGTGCCAGTAGTATGTCGACAGGGGGTCAAGAGACCCAGTACTTC. The rearrangement joins TRBV19 to TRBJ2-5, with 9 bases aligning to TRBD1. CDR1 and CDR2 (germline): LNHDA, SQIVND (reference sequence). The trim removed 3 bases at V and 2 bases at J, leaving 4 bases unmatched. The CDR3 runs 15 residues. Using reference TRBV19 and TRBJ2-5 for the parts outside the CDR3, the full variable domain is DGGITQSPKYLFRKEGQNVTLSCEQNLNHDAMYWYRQDPGQGLRLIYYSQIVNDFQKGDIAEGYSVSREKKESFPLTVTSAQKNPTAFYLCASSMSTGGQETQYFGPGTRLLVL.

This clone has a single count. This chain links TRBV29-1 with TRBJ1-4, with D possibly being TRBD1 (5 bases). Trimming shortened V by 7 bases and J by 7 bases, and 22 bases separated the two germline ends. The CDR3 spans 15 residues. CDR1 SQVTM and CDR2 ANQGSEA come from the germline V gene. CDR3 residues: CSAGPTPGEGEKLFF. CDR3 nucleotides: TGCAGCGCCGGTCCCACACCGGGGGAGGGTGAAAAACTGTTTTTT.

The J gene is TRBJ2-7, the V gene TRBV4-3, with TRBD1 as a possible D gene (6 bases). Per the germline V gene, CDR1 is LGHNA and CDR2 is YSLEER. This CDR3 region has 15 residues. Trimming took 1 base from V and 4 from J, leaving 14 bases between them. DNA for the CDR3: TGCGCCAGCAGCCAAGGGGCAGGGGCAACTTACGAGCAGTACTTC. Translation gives CASSQGAGATYEQYF.